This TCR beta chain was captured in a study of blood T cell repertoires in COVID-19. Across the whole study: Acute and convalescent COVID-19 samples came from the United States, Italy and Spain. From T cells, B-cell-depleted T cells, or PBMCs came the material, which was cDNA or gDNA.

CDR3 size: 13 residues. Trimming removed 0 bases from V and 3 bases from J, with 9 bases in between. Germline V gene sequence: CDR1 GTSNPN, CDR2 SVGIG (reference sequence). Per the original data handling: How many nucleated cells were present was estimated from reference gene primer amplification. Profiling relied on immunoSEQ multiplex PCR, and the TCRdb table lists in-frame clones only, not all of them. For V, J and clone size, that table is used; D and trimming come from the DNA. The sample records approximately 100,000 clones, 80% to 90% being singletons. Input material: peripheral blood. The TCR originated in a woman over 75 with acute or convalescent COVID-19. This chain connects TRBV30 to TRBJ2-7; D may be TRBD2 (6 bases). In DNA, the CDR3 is TGTGCCTGGAGTGTCGGAGGGGTCTACGAGCAGTACTTC. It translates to CAWSVGGVYEQYF.